This T cell receptor beta chain is from a study of cytomegalovirus exposure and HLA in healthy donors. Study information: Roughly 80 million unique TCRs from HLA-typed donors made up an early data release.

Amplification used 60 Vbeta primers and 13 Jbeta primers. Data came from immunoSEQ multiplex PCR; TCRdb stores just in-frame clones and leaves some out. The sample lists 100,000 to 150,000 clones; about 70% were seen once. Study-level points and caveats: The dataset shows that most TCR sequences were rare, while some public TCRs occurred in many donors.

The CDR3 has 15 amino acids. Trimming left V 4 bases short and J 0 bases short, with 12 bases between. CDR1 and CDR2 (germline): MGHRA, YSYEKL. On this clone itself: Its antigen is still unknown.

This sequence was found in a woman aged 60 to 75 in good health and CMV-seropositive. The chain couples TRBV4-1 to TRBJ1-2; maybe TRBD1 (6 bases). Source material: PBMCs. The chain's CDR3 is CASSPIRGSNYGYTF. In nucleotides, the CDR3 is TGCGCCAGCAGCCCCATCAGGGGCTCTAACTATGGCTACACCTTC.